This T cell receptor beta chain came from a study of T cell responses to AZD1222 COVID-19 vaccine. Remarks on this clone: Its target is not known.

TCRdb's table, derived via immunoSEQ multiplex PCR, lists solely in-frame clones and lacks some. Among about 78,000 clones, approximately 85% were seen once, and the ten largest hold more than 4.5%. CDR3 length: 15 residues. The ends lost 4 bases at V and 12 bases at J; junction bases unmatched: 12. Germline lookup yields CDR1 MNHEY and CDR2 SVGAGI. Whole-study results and caveats: Seropositive at baseline were only six or seven AZD1222 recipients. Nearly half of spike-specific TCRs reportedly target unmutated variant regions. Repertoire sampling was restricted to post-peak T cell response timepoints. In a largely white British group with more females than males, clonal diversity was possibly underestimated.

The genes are TRBV6-5 and TRBJ1-6, with 7 bases lining up with TRBD1. Sample: peripheral blood, taken on day 0 of MenACWY control vaccination. The sequence was collected from an adult in good health. CDR3 sequence reads: CASSSGTVRAEPLHF. The CDR3 DNA sequence: TGTGCCAGCAGTTCCGGGACAGTTAGAGCCGAACCCCTCCACTTT.